The clone carrying this T cell receptor (beta chain) was detected a few times. The antigen is unknown. The CDR3 sequence is 17 residues long. Looked up from germline, CDR1 is MNHEY and CDR2 is SMNVEV (reference sequence). V lost 5 bases, J lost 0 bases, and 18 bases lay in between. Alopecia areata patients gave lesional scalp punch biopsies and peripheral blood samples. Sequencing used cDNA as its template, made by extracting RNA and reverse transcribing it. Libraries were prepared by immunoSEQ multiplex PCR; TCRdb keeps only in-frame clonotypes and omits some of them. The data contain tens of thousands of clones, 50% to 75% of them singletons. This sample is drawn from a study of CD8+ T cells in alopecia areata. On the study more broadly: Each day, treated patients took oral tofacitinib twice, at 5 to 10 mg per dose. Patients took tofacitinib for 6 to 18 months, followed by 6 drug-free months.

General observations from the study: More clonal than normal scalp was lesional scalp, particularly alopecia totalis/universalis.

Sequencing used CD8+ T cells sorted from blood, obtained at week 0. The TCR originated in a human donor with alopecia areata. This rearrangement joins TRBV27 to TRBJ2-3; a weak D match, TRBD1 (6 bases). The CDR3 region has the DNA TGTGCCAGCAGTCCAAGGGGACAACCTGTTAGCACAGATACGCAGTATTTT. This codes for CASSPRGQPVSTDTQYF.